This TCR beta chain was captured by sequencing in a study of T cell changes during pregnancy in multiple sclerosis. V was shortened by 0 bases and J by 0 bases, with 9 bases between the two germline ends. CDR1 and CDR2 from the germline V gene are LNHDA and SQIVND (reference sequence). The CDR3 extends over 15 amino acids. Clones were sequenced by immunoSEQ multiplex PCR, and TCRdb holds only the in-frame ones, with some missing. The sample lists 60,000 or so clones, 85% to 90% seen once, with roughly 0.9% in the top ten. The rearrangement uses TRBV19 and TRBJ2-7; D unresolved. This receptor was taken from a female donor in good health, enrolled as a control in a pregnancy study. Specimen: peripheral blood, collected in the first trimester of pregnancy. The chain's CDR3 is CASSIDGPGSYEQYF. CDR3 bases: TGTGCCAGTAGTATAGATGGTCCGGGCTCCTACGAGCAGTACTTC.